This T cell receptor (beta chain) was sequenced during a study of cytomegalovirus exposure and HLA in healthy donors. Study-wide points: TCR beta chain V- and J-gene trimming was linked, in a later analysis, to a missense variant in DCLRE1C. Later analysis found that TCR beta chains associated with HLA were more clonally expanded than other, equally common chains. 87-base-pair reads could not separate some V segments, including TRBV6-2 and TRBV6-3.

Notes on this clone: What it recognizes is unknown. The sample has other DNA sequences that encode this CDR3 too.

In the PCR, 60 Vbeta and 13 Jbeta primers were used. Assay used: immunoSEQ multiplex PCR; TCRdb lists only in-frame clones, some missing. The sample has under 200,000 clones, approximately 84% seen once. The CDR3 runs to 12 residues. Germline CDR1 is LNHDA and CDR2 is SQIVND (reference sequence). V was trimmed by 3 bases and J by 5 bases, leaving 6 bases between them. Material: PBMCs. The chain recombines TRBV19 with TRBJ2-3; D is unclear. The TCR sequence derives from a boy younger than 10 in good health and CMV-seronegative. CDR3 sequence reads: CASSITGDTQYF. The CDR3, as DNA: TGTGCCAGTAGTATTACCGGAGATACGCAGTATTTT.